This T cell receptor (beta chain) was recorded in a study of blood T cell repertoires in COVID-19. Turning to the study itself: The United States, Italy and Spain were the sources of the acute and convalescent COVID-19 samples. Sources were T cells, B-cell-depleted T cells, or PBMCs; the material itself was cDNA or gDNA.

The junction had 4 bases not matched to a gene; V was cut back by 6 bases and J by 3 bases. Germline V gives CDR1 SGHVS, CDR2 FNYEAQ. The length of the CDR3 is 14 residues. TCRdb keeps only in-frame clones here, not all; method: immunoSEQ multiplex PCR. The repertoire has a few hundred thousand clones, 82% of them found once; the top ten carry under 8.5%. Sequenced material: peripheral blood. The chain is built from TRBV7-6 and TRBJ2-2, with 7 bases identical to TRBD1. The receptor was isolated from a woman of 80 years or more with COVID-19, enrolled during active disease. Here the CDR3 DNA reads TGTGCCAGCAGTGTCGGACAGGACACCGGGGAGCTGTTTTTT. Its translation: CASSVGQDTGELFF.